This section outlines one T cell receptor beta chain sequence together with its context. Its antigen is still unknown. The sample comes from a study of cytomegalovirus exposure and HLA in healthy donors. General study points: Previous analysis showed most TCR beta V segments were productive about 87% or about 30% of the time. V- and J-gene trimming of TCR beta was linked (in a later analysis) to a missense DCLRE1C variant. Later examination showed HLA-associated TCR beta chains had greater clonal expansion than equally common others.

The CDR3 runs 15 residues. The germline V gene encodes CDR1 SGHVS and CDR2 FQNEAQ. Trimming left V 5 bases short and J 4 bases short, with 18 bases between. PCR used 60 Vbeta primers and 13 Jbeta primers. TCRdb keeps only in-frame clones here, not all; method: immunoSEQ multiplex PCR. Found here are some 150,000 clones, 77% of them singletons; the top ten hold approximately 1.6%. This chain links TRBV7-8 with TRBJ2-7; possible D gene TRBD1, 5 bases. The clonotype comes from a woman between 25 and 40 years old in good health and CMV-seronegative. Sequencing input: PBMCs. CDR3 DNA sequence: TGTGCCAGCAGCACAGGACCCCTCCAAGGGTACGAGCAGTACTTC. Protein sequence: CASSTGPLQGYEQYF.